These T cell receptor beta chains were read from a single sample in a study of T cell responses to AZD1222 COVID-19 vaccine. The method was immunoSEQ multiplex PCR; TCRdb's version includes in-frame clones alone and lacks a portion of them. The data contain about 93,000 clones, about 87% of them singletons. The material was peripheral blood, obtained on day 0 of AZD1222 vaccination. The receptors shown here come from an adult in good health. Both conserved end residues are part of each CDR3. The D gene is left open where the match is weak. The size of a clone is reported for some rows only, either as once, few or many, or as a class for expanded clones.

clone_size: .
v_call: TRBV15
d_call: .
j_call: TRBJ2-7
cdr3_length: 16
cdr3_aa: CATSRDQTGSTYEQYF

clone_size: .
v_call: TRBV5-1
d_call: TRBD2
j_call: TRBJ2-7
cdr3_length: 16
cdr3_aa: CASSLAGAGGLNEQYF

clone_size: .
v_call: TRBV28
d_call: .
j_call: TRBJ2-7
cdr3_length: 13
cdr3_aa: CASSLFRAYEQYF

clone_size: .
v_call: TRBV12-3/TRBV12-4
d_call: .
j_call: TRBJ1-5
cdr3_length: 13
cdr3_aa: CASSFSDLQPQHF

clone_size: once
v_call: TRBV7-9
d_call: .
j_call: TRBJ2-7
cdr3_length: 13
cdr3_aa: CASSLDGSYEQYF

clone_size: .
v_call: TRBV18
d_call: .
j_call: TRBJ1-2
cdr3_length: 13
cdr3_aa: CASSPGLGYGYTF

clone_size: .
v_call: TRBV10-3
d_call: .
j_call: TRBJ1-2
cdr3_length: 13
cdr3_aa: CAISRGAGEGYTF

clone_size: .
v_call: TRBV28
d_call: .
j_call: TRBJ1-2
cdr3_length: 12
cdr3_aa: CASSLRGYGYTF

clone_size: .
v_call: TRBV25-1
d_call: .
j_call: TRBJ2-3
cdr3_length: 15
cdr3_aa: CASSDERALTDTQYF

clone_size: .
v_call: TRBV19
d_call: TRBD2
j_call: TRBJ2-5
cdr3_length: 14
cdr3_aa: CASSRAGGKETQYF

clone_size: .
v_call: TRBV7-2
d_call: TRBD1
j_call: TRBJ2-5
cdr3_length: 12
cdr3_aa: CATRQDRETQYF

clone_size: few
v_call: TRBV28
d_call: .
j_call: TRBJ1-4
cdr3_length: 15
cdr3_aa: CASLKGWATNEKLFF

clone_size: .
v_call: TRBV3-1/TRBV3-2
d_call: TRBD1
j_call: TRBJ1-2
cdr3_length: 16
cdr3_aa: CASSQTGLLNGYGYTF

clone_size: .
v_call: TRBV16
d_call: .
j_call: TRBJ1-2
cdr3_length: 16
cdr3_aa: CASSQSPTAANYGYTF

clone_size: few
v_call: TRBV10-3
d_call: .
j_call: TRBJ1-5
cdr3_length: 15
cdr3_aa: CAISEGADSNQPQHF

clone_size: .
v_call: TRBV5-5
d_call: TRBD1
j_call: TRBJ1-5
cdr3_length: 15
cdr3_aa: CASSLVTGVNQPQHF

clone_size: .
v_call: TRBV6-1
d_call: TRBD2
j_call: TRBJ2-5
cdr3_length: 21
cdr3_aa: CASSVAGQWAPGTSGRKTQYF

clone_size: once
v_call: TRBV6-5
d_call: TRBD1
j_call: TRBJ2-7
cdr3_length: 15
cdr3_aa: CASSPTGGDSYEQYF

clone_size: .
v_call: TRBV9
d_call: .
j_call: TRBJ2-7
cdr3_length: 14
cdr3_aa: CASSVRQASYEQYF

clone_size: .
v_call: TRBV7-7
d_call: .
j_call: TRBJ2-2
cdr3_length: 11
cdr3_aa: CASSPPGELFF

clone_size: .
v_call: TRBV3-1/TRBV3-2
d_call: .
j_call: TRBJ1-1
cdr3_length: 15
cdr3_aa: CASSQGSTANTEAFF

clone_size: few
v_call: TRBV7-6
d_call: .
j_call: TRBJ1-1
cdr3_length: 15
cdr3_aa: CASSLWTRGSTEAFF

clone_size: .
v_call: TRBV20-1
d_call: .
j_call: TRBJ1-3
cdr3_length: 11
cdr3_aa: CSARDGNTIYF

clone_size: .
v_call: TRBV11-2
d_call: .
j_call: TRBJ2-2
cdr3_length: 12
cdr3_aa: CASSLTSGELFF

clone_size: .
v_call: TRBV29-1
d_call: .
j_call: TRBJ2-7
cdr3_length: 11
cdr3_aa: CSVFGTYEQYF

clone_size: .
v_call: TRBV6-1
d_call: .
j_call: TRBJ1-5
cdr3_length: 15
cdr3_aa: CASSESIRSNQPQHF

clone_size: .
v_call: TRBV15
d_call: TRBD2
j_call: TRBJ2-7
cdr3_length: 14
cdr3_aa: CATSRDSGTYEQYF

clone_size: .
v_call: TRBV12-5
d_call: .
j_call: TRBJ2-3
cdr3_length: 15
cdr3_aa: CASGLGSGGTDTQYF

clone_size: once
v_call: TRBV11-3
d_call: .
j_call: TRBJ2-3
cdr3_length: 18
cdr3_aa: CASSFGFLGGARPDTQYF

clone_size: .
v_call: TRBV28
d_call: .
j_call: TRBJ2-2
cdr3_length: 12
cdr3_aa: CASSFSSGELFF

clone_size: .
v_call: TRBV11-2
d_call: TRBD1
j_call: TRBJ2-5
cdr3_length: 15
cdr3_aa: CASSLGQAAQETQYF

clone_size: .
v_call: TRBV29-1
d_call: TRBD2
j_call: TRBJ2-1
cdr3_length: 13
cdr3_aa: CSVGGAGGNEQFF

clone_size: once
v_call: TRBV7-9
d_call: .
j_call: TRBJ2-7
cdr3_length: 14
cdr3_aa: CASVKGGTPSEQYF

clone_size: .
v_call: TRBV28
d_call: .
j_call: TRBJ1-2
cdr3_length: 12
cdr3_aa: CATLRDSYGYTF

clone_size: .
v_call: TRBV18
d_call: TRBD1
j_call: TRBJ2-7
cdr3_length: 15
cdr3_aa: CASSPTRDRGDEQYF

clone_size: .
v_call: TRBV3-1/TRBV3-2
d_call: .
j_call: TRBJ1-2
cdr3_length: 14
cdr3_aa: CASSQGNGFYGYTF

clone_size: .
v_call: TRBV9
d_call: .
j_call: TRBJ1-2
cdr3_length: 13
cdr3_aa: CASSDTRAYGYTF

clone_size: .
v_call: TRBV28
d_call: .
j_call: TRBJ2-1
cdr3_length: 16
cdr3_aa: CASSLSLVRRYNEQFF

clone_size: .
v_call: TRBV19
d_call: .
j_call: TRBJ1-4
cdr3_length: 13
cdr3_aa: CASSMVGGEKLFF

clone_size: .
v_call: TRBV29-1
d_call: TRBD1
j_call: TRBJ1-5
cdr3_length: 13
cdr3_aa: CSVEPGGGQPQHF

clone_size: .
v_call: TRBV5-1
d_call: .
j_call: TRBJ2-2
cdr3_length: 14
cdr3_aa: CASGKDSRTGELFF

clone_size: .
v_call: TRBV18
d_call: .
j_call: TRBJ1-1
cdr3_length: 16
cdr3_aa: CASSPSGGGRKTEAFF

clone_size: once
v_call: TRBV9
d_call: TRBD1
j_call: TRBJ1-1
cdr3_length: 17
cdr3_aa: CASSVEGGGQDSTEAFF

clone_size: .
v_call: TRBV23-1
d_call: .
j_call: TRBJ1-6
cdr3_length: 15
cdr3_aa: CASSLGPGPIRPLHF

clone_size: .
v_call: TRBV5-1
d_call: TRBD1
j_call: TRBJ1-2
cdr3_length: 14
cdr3_aa: CASSSPYRGDGYTF

clone_size: once
v_call: TRBV15
d_call: .
j_call: TRBJ2-7
cdr3_length: 14
cdr3_aa: CATSRDPVAYEQYF

clone_size: .
v_call: TRBV18
d_call: .
j_call: TRBJ2-3
cdr3_length: 13
cdr3_aa: CASSRDHGDTQYF

clone_size: once
v_call: TRBV14
d_call: .
j_call: TRBJ2-1
cdr3_length: 15
cdr3_aa: CASSQVAELTNEQFF